This T cell receptor (beta chain) is drawn from a study of human T cells and chemical hapten exposure. Study in general: Variation in per-sample TCR yields came mainly from small pooled library volume differences. Overall study findings and caveats: Patch test score tracked positively with PT1 expanded TCR counts.

Each cDNA molecule in the library carried unique molecular identifiers. From the RACE reads, TCRdb called clonotypes with MiXCR, one entry per CDR3 protein. The table has 60,000 to 80,000 distinct CDR3 sequences, approximately 32% seen once. Time point denoted: patch test 1, 2 weeks after DPC sensitization. Treatment indicated: therapeutic diphenylcyclopropenone sensitization with weekly scalp DPC. This clonotype was counted a few times. Its antigen is undetermined. The CDR3 length is 15 residues. With 5 bases clipped from V and 8 bases from J, the junction kept 11 bases outside the gene matches. The sequence came from a man aged 35 to 55 with alopecia areata. Some clones in this sample may be carry-over from other donors' samples. The genes are TRBV12-3 or TRBV12-4 and TRBJ1-4; TRBD1 matches 7 bases. The source material was whole blood, sampled in connection with sensitization to the hapten diphenylcyclopropenone (DPC). The CDR3 region has the DNA TGTGCCAGCAGTCCGGGCACAGGGGTTGGCGAAAAACTGTTTTTT. This encodes CASSPGTGVGEKLFF.